This entry features one T cell receptor (beta chain) sequence. V dropped 0 bases and J dropped 4 bases, with 18 bases sitting between them. The CDR3 length is 17 residues. Germline loops: CDR1 SGHDT, CDR2 YYEEEE. The data belong to a study of beta chain features in type 1 diabetes. Sequencing targeted expressed TCRB transcripts, as all isolated RNA had been reverse transcribed. This table comes from immunoSEQ multiplex PCR, and its TCRdb copy is limited to in-frame clones, with some not included. This sample has 150,000 to 180,000 clones; under 9.5% occur once, and the top ten carry 0.65%. The clonotype comes from a man younger than 35 in good health. Sequencing used central memory CD4+ T cells from blood. The chain carries TRBV5-6 and TRBJ2-3; D possibly corresponds to TRBD2 (5 bases). The CDR3 sequence: CASSLVSRGLRADTQYF. The CDR3, as DNA: TGTGCCAGCAGCTTGGTGTCTAGAGGGCTGCGCGCAGATACGCAGTATTTT.